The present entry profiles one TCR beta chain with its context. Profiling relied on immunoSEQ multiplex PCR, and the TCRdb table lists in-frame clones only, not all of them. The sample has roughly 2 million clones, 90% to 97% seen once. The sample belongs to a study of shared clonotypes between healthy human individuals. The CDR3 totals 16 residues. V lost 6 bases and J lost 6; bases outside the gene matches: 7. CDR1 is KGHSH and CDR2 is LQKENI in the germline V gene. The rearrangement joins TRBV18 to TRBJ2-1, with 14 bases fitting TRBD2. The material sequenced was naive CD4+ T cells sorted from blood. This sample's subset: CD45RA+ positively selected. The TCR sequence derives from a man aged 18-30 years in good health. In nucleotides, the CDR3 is TGTGCCAGCTCCCCCCGACTAGCGGGAGGGTTCAATGAGCAGTTCTTC. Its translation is CASSPRLAGGFNEQFF. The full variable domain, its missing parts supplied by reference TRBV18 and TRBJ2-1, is NAGVMQNPRHLVRRRGQEARLRCSPMKGHSHVYWYRQLPEEGLKFMVYLQKENIIDESGMPKERFSAEFPKEGPSILRIQQVVRGDSAAYFCASSPRLAGGFNEQFFGPGTRLTVL.